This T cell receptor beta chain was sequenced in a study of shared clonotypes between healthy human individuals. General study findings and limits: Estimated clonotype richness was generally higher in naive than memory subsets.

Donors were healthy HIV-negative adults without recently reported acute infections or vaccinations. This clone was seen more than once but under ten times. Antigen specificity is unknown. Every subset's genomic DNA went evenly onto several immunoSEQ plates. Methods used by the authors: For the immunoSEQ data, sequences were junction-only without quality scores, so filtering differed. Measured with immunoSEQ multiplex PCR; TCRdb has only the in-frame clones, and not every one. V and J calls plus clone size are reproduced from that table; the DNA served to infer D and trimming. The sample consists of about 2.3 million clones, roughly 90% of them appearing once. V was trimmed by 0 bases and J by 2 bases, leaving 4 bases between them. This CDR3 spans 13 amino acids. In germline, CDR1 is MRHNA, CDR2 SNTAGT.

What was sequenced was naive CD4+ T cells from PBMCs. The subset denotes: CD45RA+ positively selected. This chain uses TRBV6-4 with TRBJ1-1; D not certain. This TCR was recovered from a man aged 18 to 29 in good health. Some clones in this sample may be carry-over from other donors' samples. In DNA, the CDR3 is TGTGCCAGCAGTGACTCCCACAACACTGAAGCTTTCTTT. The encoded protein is CASSDSHNTEAFF.